The clone carrying this TCR beta chain has only a few counts. These data are taken from a study of identical twins. Unique molecular identifiers were present on cDNA, and template switching added a universal primer site. TCRdb ran MiXCR on the 5' RACE reads and lists one entry per CDR3 protein. Of 1.5 million or so distinct CDR3 sequences listed, about 31% are singletons. The material sequenced was cord blood. The TCR was taken from a newborn girl in good health.

CDR3 coding DNA: TGCGCCAGCAGCTCTGGGACTAGCCTACCTAGGAGCTCCTACAATGAGCAGTACTTC. Its protein product is CASSSGTSLPRSSYNEQYF. The chain has TRBV5-1 and TRBJ2-7; 9 bases agree with TRBD2. The germline gives CDR1 SGHRS, CDR2 YFSETQ. V dropped 3 bases and J dropped 7; count of bases not matched to a gene: 23. The CDR3 extends over 19 amino acids.